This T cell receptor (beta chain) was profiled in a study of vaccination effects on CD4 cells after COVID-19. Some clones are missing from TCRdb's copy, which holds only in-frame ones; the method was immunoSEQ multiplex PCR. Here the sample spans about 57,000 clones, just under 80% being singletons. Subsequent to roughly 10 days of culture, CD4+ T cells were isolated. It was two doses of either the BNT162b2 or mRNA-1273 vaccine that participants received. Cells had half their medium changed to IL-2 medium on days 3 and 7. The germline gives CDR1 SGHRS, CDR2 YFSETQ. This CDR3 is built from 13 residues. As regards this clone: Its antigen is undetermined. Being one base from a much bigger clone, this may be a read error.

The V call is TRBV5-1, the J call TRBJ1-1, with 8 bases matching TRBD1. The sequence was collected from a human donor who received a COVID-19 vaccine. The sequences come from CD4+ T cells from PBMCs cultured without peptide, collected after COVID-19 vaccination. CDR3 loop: CASNLDRDTEAFF. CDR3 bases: TGCGCCAGCAACTTGGACAGGGACACTGAAGCTTTCTTT.